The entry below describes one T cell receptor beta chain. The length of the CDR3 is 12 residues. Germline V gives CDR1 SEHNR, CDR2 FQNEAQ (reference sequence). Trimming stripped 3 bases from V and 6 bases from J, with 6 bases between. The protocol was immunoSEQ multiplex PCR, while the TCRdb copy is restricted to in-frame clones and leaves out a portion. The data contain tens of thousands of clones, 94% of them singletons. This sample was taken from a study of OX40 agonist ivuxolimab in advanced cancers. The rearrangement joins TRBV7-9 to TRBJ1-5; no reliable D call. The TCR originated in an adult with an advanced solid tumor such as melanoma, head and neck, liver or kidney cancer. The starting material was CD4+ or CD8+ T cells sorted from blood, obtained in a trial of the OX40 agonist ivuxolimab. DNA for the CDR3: TGTGCCAGCAGCTTGGGGTCTCAGCCCCAGCATTTT. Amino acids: CASSLGSQPQHF.